Sequencing of this TCR beta chain was carried out in a study of CD8 T cells in Susac syndrome (dated by TCRdb to between 2018 and 2021). With respect to the entire study: Of the Susac syndrome patients who were sequenced, roughly 6 had clinically active disease and roughly 8 were in clinical remission. Susac syndrome patients were therapy-naive, on corticosteroids (some also receiving IVIg), or on IVIg alone at blood withdrawal. Whether CD8+ T cell activation and differentiation in Susac syndrome was antigen driven was tested using repertoire sequencing. The paper as a whole reports these results and caveats: The number of individuals in the TCR sequencing and HLA analysis was recognized as being relatively small. The CD4+ T cell repertoire of patients with Susac syndrome showed no detectable clonal expansion.

Peripheral blood CD8+ and CD4+ T cells from healthy donors, Susac syndrome patients and multiple sclerosis patients were profiled by high-throughput TCR beta sequencing. The Susac syndrome patients fulfilled recently defined diagnostic criteria for definite or probable disease. Bulk CD8+ and CD4+ T cells were purified by magnetic negative isolation, while CD8+ TEMRA cells were enriched using FACS. Blood was drawn into EDTA tubes, processed within 24 hours, and PBMCs were isolated by density gradient centrifugation. PBMCs intended for TCR sequencing were cryopreserved in liquid nitrogen and were subsequently thawed in a 37 degrees C water bath. A purity of at least 90% was achieved for sorted or isolated CD4+, CD8+ and CD8+ TEMRA cells. The CDR3 numbers 12 residues from cysteine through phenylalanine. The DNA shown is the 36-base CDR3, in frame from base 1. Reading the germline V gene gives CDR1 SQVTM and CDR2 ANQGSEA. Trimming takes 5 bases off V and 7 bases off J; junction bases not matched to a gene: 8.

About this clonotype itself: Its cognate antigen has yet to be identified. No base-level quality is on record; no much larger clone is a single base apart.

RNA was extracted with the RNeasy kit and roughly 0.45 to 1 ug was reverse transcribed using random hexamers. TCR beta CDR3 regions were amplified with the immunoSEQ multiplex PCR assay covering 54 Vbeta and 13 Jbeta segments. Bias from PCR amplification was corrected by using a synthetic template baseline for primer optimization and for computational correction. The original methods were these. Reads were annotated to V, D and J genes according to IMGT and were analyzed with immunoSEQ Analyzer, with only productive sequences retained. To calculate clonality, Shannon entropy was normalized by log2 of the number of productive unique sequences and then subtracted from one. For each patient and control, public and private clones were evaluated among the 100 most prevalent clones. Clones were defined as Susac-specific if absent from the healthy and MS cohorts, from some 1,000 published viral clones and from other ImmuneACCESS disease sequences. The raw public data were reprocessed by TCRdb itself: fastp quality trimming at Q25, MiXCR clonotype calling, in-frame beta chains only. Merged by CDR3 protein, the rows form single entries marked with the most common genes and DNA. What appears here as the V and J calls and clone size reflects TCRdb's work, not the paper's. Within this sample are under 200,000 distinct CDR3 sequences, with roughly 92% of them counted one time only. The ten largest clones add up to 0.12% of the sample.

The source is a human donor with Susac syndrome. Sequencing used CD4+ T cells from PBMCs. The receptor chain draws on TRBV29-1 and TRBJ2-7; 7 middle bases align to TRBD1. The CDR3 has the sequence CSVRQGDGEQYF. The nucleotides read TGCAGCGTTCGACAGGGCGACGGGGAGCAGTACTTC.